The TCR beta chain under discussion was sequenced for a study of T cells in localized non-small cell lung cancer. Measured with immunoSEQ multiplex PCR; TCRdb has only the in-frame clones, and not every one. This sample has around 50,000 clones; roughly 85% occur once, and the top ten carry roughly 5.1%. This CDR3 spans 13 amino acids. The V end lost 3 bases, the J end lost 5 bases, and 8 bases lay between the germline ends. CDR1 is MNHNY and CDR2 is SVGAGI in the germline V gene (reference sequence). The V and J genes are TRBV6-6 and TRBJ1-3; D gene uncertain. The starting material was peripheral blood, obtained before any cancer treatment. This receptor was obtained from a woman aged 35 to 70 with stage I lung adenocarcinoma. CDR3 bases: TGTGCCAGCAGTTATGGCCCGCGAAACACCATATATTTT. It is translated as CASSYGPRNTIYF.